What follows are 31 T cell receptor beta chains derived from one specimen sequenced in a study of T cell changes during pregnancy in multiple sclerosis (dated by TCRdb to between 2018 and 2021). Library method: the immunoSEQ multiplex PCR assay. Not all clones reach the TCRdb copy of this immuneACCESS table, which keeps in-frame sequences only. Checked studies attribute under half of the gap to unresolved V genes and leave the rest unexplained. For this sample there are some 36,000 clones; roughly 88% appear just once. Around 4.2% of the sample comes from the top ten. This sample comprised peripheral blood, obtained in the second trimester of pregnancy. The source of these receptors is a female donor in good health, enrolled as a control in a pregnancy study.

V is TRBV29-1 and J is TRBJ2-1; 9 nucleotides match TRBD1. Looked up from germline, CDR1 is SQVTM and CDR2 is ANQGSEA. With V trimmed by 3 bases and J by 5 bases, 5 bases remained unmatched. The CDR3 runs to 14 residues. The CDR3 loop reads CSVDRDRVNNEQFF. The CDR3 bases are TGCAGCGTTGATAGGGACAGGGTAAACAATGAGCAGTTCTTC.

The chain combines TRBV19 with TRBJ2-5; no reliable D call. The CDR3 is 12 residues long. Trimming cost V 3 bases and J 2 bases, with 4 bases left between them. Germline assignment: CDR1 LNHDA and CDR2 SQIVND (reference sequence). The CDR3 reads CASSMTQETQYF. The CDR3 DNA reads TGTGCCAGTAGTATGACTCAAGAGACCCAGTACTTC.

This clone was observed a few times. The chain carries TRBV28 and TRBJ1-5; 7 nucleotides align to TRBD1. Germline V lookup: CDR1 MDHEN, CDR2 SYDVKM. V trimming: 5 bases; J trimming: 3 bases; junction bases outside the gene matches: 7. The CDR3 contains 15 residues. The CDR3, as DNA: TGTGCCAGCAGTCGATCCGACAGGGACAATCAGCCCCAGCATTTT. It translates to CASSRSDRDNQPQHF. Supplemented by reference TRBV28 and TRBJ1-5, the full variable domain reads DVKVTQSSRYLVKRTGEKVFLECVQDMDHENMFWYRQDPGLGLRLIYFSYDVKMKEKGDIPEGYSVSREKKERFSLILESASTNQTSMYLCASSRSDRDNQPQHFGDGTRLSIL.

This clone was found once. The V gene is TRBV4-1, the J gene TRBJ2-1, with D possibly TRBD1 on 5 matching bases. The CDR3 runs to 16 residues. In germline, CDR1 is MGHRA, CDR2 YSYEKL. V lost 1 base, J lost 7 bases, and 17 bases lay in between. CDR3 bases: TGCGCCAGCAGCCAAGTCGGCGACAGTTTCGGGAATGAGCAGTTCTTC. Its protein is CASSQVGDSFGNEQFF.

The CDR3 sequence is CASSLLLAGDLAKNIQYF. For the CDR3, the DNA is TGTGCCAGCAGCTTGTTACTAGCGGGGGATCTCGCCAAAAACATTCAGTACTTC. The chain employs TRBV5-4 and TRBJ2-4, with TRBD2 matching over 11 bases. The V and J ends lost 1 base and 1 base, in that order; junction bases with no gene match: 7. CDR3 length equals 18 residues. Per germline, CDR1 SGHNT and CDR2 YYREEE (reference sequence). The complete variable domain, with remaining parts taken from reference TRBV5-4 and TRBJ2-4, reads ETGVTQSPTHLIKTRGQQVTLRCSSQSGHNTVSWYQQALGQGPQFIFQYYREEENGRGNFPPRFSGLQFPNYSSELNVNALELDDSALYLCASSLLLAGDLAKNIQYFGAGTRLSVL.

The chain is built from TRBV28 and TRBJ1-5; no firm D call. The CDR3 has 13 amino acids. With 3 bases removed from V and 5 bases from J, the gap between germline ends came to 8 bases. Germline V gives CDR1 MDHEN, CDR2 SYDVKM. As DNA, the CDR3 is TGTGCCAGCAGTTTGGGGAGCTATCAGCCCCAGCATTTT. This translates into CASSLGSYQPQHF.

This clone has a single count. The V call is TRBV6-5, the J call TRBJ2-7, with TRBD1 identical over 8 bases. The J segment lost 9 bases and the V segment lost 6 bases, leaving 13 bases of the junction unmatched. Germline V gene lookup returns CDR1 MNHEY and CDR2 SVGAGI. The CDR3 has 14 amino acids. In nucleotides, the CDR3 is TGTGCCAGCAGCACCCGGGACAGGTCCTCAGGGCAGTACTTC. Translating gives CASSTRDRSSGQYF.

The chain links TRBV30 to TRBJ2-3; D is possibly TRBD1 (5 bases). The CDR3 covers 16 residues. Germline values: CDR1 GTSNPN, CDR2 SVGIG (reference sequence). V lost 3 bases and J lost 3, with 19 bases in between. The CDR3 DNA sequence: TGTGCCTGGAGAAGACTGACAGAGGTTAAGACAGATACGCAGTATTTT. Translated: CAWRRLTEVKTDTQYF.

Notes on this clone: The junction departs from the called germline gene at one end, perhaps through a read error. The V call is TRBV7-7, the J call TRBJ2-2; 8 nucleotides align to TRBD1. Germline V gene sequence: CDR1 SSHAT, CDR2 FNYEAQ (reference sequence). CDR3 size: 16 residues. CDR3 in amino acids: CASSPAQGAVAGELFF. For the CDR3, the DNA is TGTGCTAGCAGCCCCGCGCAGGGGGCGGTAGCCGGGGAGCTGTTTTTT.

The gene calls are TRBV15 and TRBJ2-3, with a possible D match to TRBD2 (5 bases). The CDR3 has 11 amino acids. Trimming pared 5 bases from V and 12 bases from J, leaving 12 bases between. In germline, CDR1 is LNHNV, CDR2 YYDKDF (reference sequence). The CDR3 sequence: CATSPGIVQYF. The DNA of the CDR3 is TGTGCCACCAGCCCCGGGATTGTACAGTATTTT.

CDR3: CARHRGLNTEAFF. CDR3 DNA sequence: TGTGCCCGACACAGGGGGCTGAACACTGAAGCTTTCTTT. This sequence joins TRBV30 and TRBJ1-1; TRBD1 aligns across 9 bases. V dropped 8 bases and J dropped 0; count of bases not matched to a gene: 4. CDR1 is GTSNPN and CDR2 is SVGIG in the germline V gene (reference sequence). The CDR3 contains 13 residues.

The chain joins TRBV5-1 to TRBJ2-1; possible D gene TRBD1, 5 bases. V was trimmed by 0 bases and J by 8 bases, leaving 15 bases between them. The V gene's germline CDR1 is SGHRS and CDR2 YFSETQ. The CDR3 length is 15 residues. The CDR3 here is CASSLAPGRADEQFF. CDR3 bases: TGCGCCAGCAGCTTGGCCCCTGGCAGGGCGGATGAGCAGTTCTTC.

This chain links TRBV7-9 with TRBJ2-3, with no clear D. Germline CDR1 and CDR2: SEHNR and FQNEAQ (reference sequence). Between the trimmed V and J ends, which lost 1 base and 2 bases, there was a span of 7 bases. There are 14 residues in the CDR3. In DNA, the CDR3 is TGTGCCAGCAGCTTAGGTCAGTACACAGATACGCAGTATTTT. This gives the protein CASSLGQYTDTQYF.

CDR3 amino acids: CASSLGRTGLVQETQYF. CDR3 in DNA: TGTGCCAGCAGTTTAGGGAGAACAGGGCTAGTCCAAGAGACCCAGTACTTC. This sequence joins TRBV28 and TRBJ2-5; weak D call: TRBD1 (6 bases). The CDR3 extends over 17 amino acids. Germline V CDR1 and CDR2: MDHEN, SYDVKM. The V end lost 2 bases, the J end lost 1 base, and 17 bases lay between the germline ends.

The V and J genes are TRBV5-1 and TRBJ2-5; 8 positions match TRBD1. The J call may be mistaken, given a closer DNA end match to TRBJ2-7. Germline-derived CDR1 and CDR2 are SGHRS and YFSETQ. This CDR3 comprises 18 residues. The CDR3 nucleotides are TGCGCCAGCAGCTTTTCCTGGGCCCGGGACAGGTCATCCTACGAGCAGTACTTC. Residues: CASSFSWARDRSSYEQYF.

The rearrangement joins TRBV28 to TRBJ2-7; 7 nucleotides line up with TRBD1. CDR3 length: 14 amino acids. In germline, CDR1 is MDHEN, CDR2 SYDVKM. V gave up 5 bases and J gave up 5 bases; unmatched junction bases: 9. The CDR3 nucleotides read TGTGCCAGCAGTAAAACAGGGGTATCTGACGAGCAGTACTTC. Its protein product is CASSKTGVSDEQYF.

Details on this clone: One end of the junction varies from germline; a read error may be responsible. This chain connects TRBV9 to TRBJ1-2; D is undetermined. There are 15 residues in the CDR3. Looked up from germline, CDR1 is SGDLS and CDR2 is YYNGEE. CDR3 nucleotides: TGTGCCAGCAACGTAGCCGCCCAGGTTTTCGATGGCTACACCTTC. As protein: CASNVAAQVFDGYTF.

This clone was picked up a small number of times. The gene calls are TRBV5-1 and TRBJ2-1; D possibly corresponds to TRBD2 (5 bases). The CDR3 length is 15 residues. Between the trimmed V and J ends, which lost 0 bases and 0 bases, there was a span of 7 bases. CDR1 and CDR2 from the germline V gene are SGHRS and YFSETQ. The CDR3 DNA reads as TGCGCCAGCAGCTTGGCGGGGTTCTCCTACAATGAGCAGTTCTTC. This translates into CASSLAGFSYNEQFF.

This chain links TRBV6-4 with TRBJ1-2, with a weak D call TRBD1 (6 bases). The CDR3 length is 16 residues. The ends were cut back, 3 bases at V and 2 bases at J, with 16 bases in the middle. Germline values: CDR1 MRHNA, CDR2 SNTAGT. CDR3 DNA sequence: TGTGCCAGCAGTGATTCTAACAGGGTCGCGAACTATGGCTACACCTTC. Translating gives CASSDSNRVANYGYTF.

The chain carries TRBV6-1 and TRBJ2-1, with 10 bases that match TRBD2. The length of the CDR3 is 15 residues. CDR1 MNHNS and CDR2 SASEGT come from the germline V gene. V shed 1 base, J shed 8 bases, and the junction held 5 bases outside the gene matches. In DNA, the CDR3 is TGTGCCAGCAGTGAAGGGAGCGGGGGGGCTGATGAGCAGTTCTTC. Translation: CASSEGSGGADEQFF.

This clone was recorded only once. CDR3 sequence (DNA): TGTGCCAGCAAGGGGGACTATGGCTACACCTTC. It yields the protein CASKGDYGYTF. The J gene is TRBJ1-2, the V gene TRBV2, with TRBD1 as a possible D gene (6 bases). The germline gives CDR1 SNHLY, CDR2 FYNNEI. V lost 7 bases and J lost 3, with 6 bases in between. CDR3 length equals 11 residues. The full variable domain, with the rest looked up from reference TRBV2 and TRBJ1-2, is EPEVTQTPSHQVTQMGQEVILRCVPISNHLYFYWYRQILGQKVEFLVSFYNNEISEKSEIFDDQFSVERPDGSNFTLKIRSTKLEDSAMYFCASKGDYGYTFGSGTRLTVV.

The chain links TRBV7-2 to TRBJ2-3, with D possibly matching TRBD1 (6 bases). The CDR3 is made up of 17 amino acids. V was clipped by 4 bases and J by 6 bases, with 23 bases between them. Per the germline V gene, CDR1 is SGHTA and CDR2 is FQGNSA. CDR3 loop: CASSSPDRPNRWDTQYF. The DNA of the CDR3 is TGTGCCAGCAGCTCACCCGACAGGCCCAATAGGTGGGATACGCAGTATTTT.

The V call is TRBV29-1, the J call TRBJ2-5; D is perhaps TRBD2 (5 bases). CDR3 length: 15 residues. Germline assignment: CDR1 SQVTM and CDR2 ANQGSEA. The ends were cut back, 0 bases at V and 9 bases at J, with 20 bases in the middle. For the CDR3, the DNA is TGCAGCGTTGAAGATCCGGAGGTGACCCTCGGGGCCCAGTACTTC. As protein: CSVEDPEVTLGAQYF.

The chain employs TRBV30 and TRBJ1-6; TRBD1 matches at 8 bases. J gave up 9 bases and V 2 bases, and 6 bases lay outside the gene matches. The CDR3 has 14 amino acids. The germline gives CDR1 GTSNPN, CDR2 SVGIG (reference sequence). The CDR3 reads CAWSTGQGGSPLHF. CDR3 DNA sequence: TGTGCCTGGAGTACCGGACAGGGTGGTTCACCCCTCCACTTT.

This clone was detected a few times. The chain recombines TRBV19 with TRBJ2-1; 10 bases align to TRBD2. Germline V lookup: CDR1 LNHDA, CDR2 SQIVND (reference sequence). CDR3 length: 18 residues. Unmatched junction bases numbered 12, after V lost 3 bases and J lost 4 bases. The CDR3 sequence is CASSMASGGTKGYNEQFF. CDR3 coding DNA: TGTGCCAGTAGTATGGCTAGCGGGGGCACCAAGGGGTACAATGAGCAGTTCTTC.

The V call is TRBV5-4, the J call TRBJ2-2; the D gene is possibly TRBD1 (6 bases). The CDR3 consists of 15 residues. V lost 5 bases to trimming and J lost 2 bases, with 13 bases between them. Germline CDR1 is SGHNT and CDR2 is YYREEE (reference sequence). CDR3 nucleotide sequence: TGTGCCAGCAGTACGGGACACGGAAACACCGGGGAGCTGTTTTTT. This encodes CASSTGHGNTGELFF.

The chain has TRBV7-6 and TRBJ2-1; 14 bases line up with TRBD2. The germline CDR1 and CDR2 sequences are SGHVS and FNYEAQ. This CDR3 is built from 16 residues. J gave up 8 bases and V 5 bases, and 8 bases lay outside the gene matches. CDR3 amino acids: CASSPTTSGGAYEQFF. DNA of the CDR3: TGTGCCAGCAGCCCGACGACTAGCGGGGGGGCCTATGAGCAGTTCTTC. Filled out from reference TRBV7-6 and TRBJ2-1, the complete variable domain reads GAGVSQSPRYKVTKRGQDVALRCDPISGHVSLYWYRQALGQGPEFLTYFNYEAQQDKSGLPNDRFSAERPEGSISTLTIQRTEQRDSAMYRCASSPTTSGGAYEQFFGPGTRLTVL.

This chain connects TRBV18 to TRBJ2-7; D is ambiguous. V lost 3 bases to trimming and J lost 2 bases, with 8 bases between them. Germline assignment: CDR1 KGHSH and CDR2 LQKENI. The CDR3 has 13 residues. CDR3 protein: CASSPRSPYEQYF. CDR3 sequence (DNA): TGTGCCAGCTCACCCCGCAGTCCCTACGAGCAGTACTTC.

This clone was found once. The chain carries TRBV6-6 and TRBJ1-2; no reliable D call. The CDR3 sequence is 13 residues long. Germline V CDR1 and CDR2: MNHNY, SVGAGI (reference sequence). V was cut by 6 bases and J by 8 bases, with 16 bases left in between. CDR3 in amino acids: CASSLGGSGGYTF. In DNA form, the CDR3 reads TGTGCCAGCAGCCTGGGTGGATCGGGAGGCTACACCTTC.

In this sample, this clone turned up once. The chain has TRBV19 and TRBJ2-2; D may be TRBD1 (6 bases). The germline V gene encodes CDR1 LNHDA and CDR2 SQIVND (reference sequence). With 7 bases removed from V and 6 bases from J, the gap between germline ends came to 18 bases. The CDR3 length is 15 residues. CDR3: CASNQGSNVAGELFF. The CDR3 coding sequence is TGTGCCAGTAATCAGGGGTCCAATGTAGCCGGGGAGCTGTTTTTT.

CDR3 nucleotide sequence: TGTGCTAGTGGTTTGGTACAGGGCCGAATCTCTGGAAACACCATATATTTT. It translates to CASGLVQGRISGNTIYF. The rearrangement joins TRBV12-5 to TRBJ1-3, with D possibly TRBD1 on 6 matching bases. The CDR3 loop spans 17 amino acids. Germline values: CDR1 LGHNT, CDR2 FRNRAP. V was trimmed by 0 bases and J by 0 bases, leaving 12 bases between them.